These T cell receptor beta chains were read from a single sample in a study of T cells in Graves' hyperthyroidism and ophthalmopathy. TCRdb used MiXCR to reprocess the multiplex PCR reads, holding one entry per CDR3 protein. The table records 660,000 or so distinct CDR3 sequences, less than 25% of them present only once. Input material: blood. The receptor source for this set is a man younger than 40 with Graves' ophthalmopathy. Each CDR3 is given with its conserved first and last residue. A D gene is named only where the DNA matches it firmly. Size is stated for part of the rows, as once, few or many counts, or as a class when the clone is expanded.

V gene: TRBV11-2; J gene: TRBJ2-7; clone size: many; D gene: -; CDR3 DNA: TGTGCCAGCAGCTTAGCGGTGGTCGCCTACGAGCAGTACTTC; CDR3 protein: CASSLAVVAYEQYF
V gene: TRBV27; J gene: TRBJ2-1; clone size: few; D gene: TRBD2; CDR3 DNA: TGTGCCAGCAGTCCCGCTATTCTAGCGGCTAACTACAATGAGCAGTTCTTC; CDR3 protein: CASSPAILAANYNEQFF
V gene: TRBV7-8; J gene: TRBJ2-2; clone size: -; D gene: -; CDR3 DNA: TGTGCCAGCAAGTCCCTAGGACCTGGGACCGGGGAGCTGTTTTTT; CDR3 protein: CASKSLGPGTGELFF
V gene: TRBV11-2; J gene: TRBJ2-3; clone size: few; D gene: TRBD2; CDR3 DNA: TGTGCCAGCACCAGCCCCGGGACTAGCGGGAGTGGGTATTTT; CDR3 protein: CASTSPGTSGSGYF
V gene: TRBV3-1; J gene: TRBJ2-1; clone size: few; D gene: -; CDR3 DNA: TGTGCCAGCAGCCAAGAGGGAGGTCACCTTGAGCAGTTCTTC; CDR3 protein: CASSQEGGHLEQFF
V gene: TRBV7-9; J gene: TRBJ2-1; clone size: -; D gene: TRBD2; CDR3 DNA: TGTGCCAGCAGCTTAGTATCGGCTAGCGGGAGGGACCCCGACAATGAGCAGTTCTTC; CDR3 protein: CASSLVSASGRDPDNEQFF
V gene: TRBV9; J gene: TRBJ1-4; clone size: many; D gene: -; CDR3 DNA: TGTGCCACCTACAGGGTGTACGAAAAACTGTTTTTT; CDR3 protein: CATYRVYEKLFF
V gene: TRBV30; J gene: TRBJ1-6; clone size: -; D gene: -; CDR3 DNA: TGTGCCTGGAGGGGCTCCTATAATTCACCCCTCCACTTT; CDR3 protein: CAWRGSYNSPLHF
V gene: TRBV4-3; J gene: TRBJ2-7; clone size: -; D gene: -; CDR3 DNA: TGCGCCAGCAGCCAAGATATTGACTACGAGCAGTACTTC; CDR3 protein: CASSQDIDYEQYF
V gene: TRBV30; J gene: TRBJ2-7; clone size: -; D gene: TRBD1; CDR3 DNA: TGTGCCTGGACATCCGGGACAGGGGGCTACGAGCAGTACTTC; CDR3 protein: CAWTSGTGGYEQYF
V gene: TRBV4-2; J gene: TRBJ2-2; clone size: -; D gene: TRBD2; CDR3 DNA: TGTGCCAGCAGCCACCCTGCTAGCGGGGGCACCGGGGAGCTGTTTTTT; CDR3 protein: CASSHPASGGTGELFF
V gene: TRBV5-4; J gene: TRBJ2-3; clone size: -; D gene: TRBD2; CDR3 DNA: TGTGCCAGCAGAGCCGGACGTGAGGGAGGGCCGACAGATTCGCAGTATTTT; CDR3 protein: CASRAGREGGPTDSQYF
V gene: TRBV6-1; J gene: TRBJ2-3; clone size: few; D gene: TRBD2; CDR3 DNA: TGTGCCAGCAGTTGGCGGGAGGTAACAGATACGCAGTATTTT; CDR3 protein: CASSWREVTDTQYF
V gene: TRBV28; J gene: TRBJ2-1; clone size: few; D gene: -; CDR3 DNA: TGTGCCAGCAGTTTATCCCTAGTGGGCTACAATGAGCAGTTCTTC; CDR3 protein: CASSLSLVGYNEQFF
V gene: TRBV20-1; J gene: TRBJ2-1; clone size: -; D gene: TRBD2; CDR3 DNA: TGCAGTGCTAGACGGGGGGGTTTTCGGAGCTCCTACAATGAGCAGTTCTTC; CDR3 protein: CSARRGGFRSSYNEQFF
V gene: TRBV30; J gene: TRBJ2-5; clone size: many; D gene: -; CDR3 DNA: TGTGCCTGGAGTACGGAACCAGAGGGAGAGACCCAGTACTTC; CDR3 protein: CAWSTEPEGETQYF
V gene: TRBV29-1; J gene: TRBJ2-1; clone size: -; D gene: -; CDR3 DNA: TGCAGCGTGAAGGGGGTGTTTACAAATGAGCAGTTCTTC; CDR3 protein: CSVKGVFTNEQFF
V gene: TRBV7-2; J gene: TRBJ1-3; clone size: -; D gene: -; CDR3 DNA: TGTGCCAGCAGCCCGCAGTTGGCTGGAAACACCATATATTTT; CDR3 protein: CASSPQLAGNTIYF
V gene: TRBV20-1; J gene: TRBJ1-1; clone size: many; D gene: TRBD1; CDR3 DNA: TGCAGTGCTACGACAAGACAGGGCATGAACACTGAAGCTTTCTTT; CDR3 protein: CSATTRQGMNTEAFF
V gene: TRBV6-5; J gene: TRBJ2-7; clone size: many; D gene: -; CDR3 DNA: TGTGCCAGCAGTTACACCCTGCCGTCCAGAGATTACGAGCAGTACTTC; CDR3 protein: CASSYTLPSRDYEQYF
V gene: TRBV20-1; J gene: TRBJ2-2; clone size: few; D gene: -; CDR3 DNA: TGCAGTGCTAGAGATTTCGGTTCTCCGAACACCGGGGAGCTGTTTTTT; CDR3 protein: CSARDFGSPNTGELFF
V gene: TRBV20-1; J gene: TRBJ2-1; clone size: few; D gene: TRBD2; CDR3 DNA: TGCAGTGCTAGAGAATTCGGGAGGGCCTCCTACAATGAGCAGTTCTTC; CDR3 protein: CSAREFGRASYNEQFF
V gene: TRBV6-2/TRBV6-3; J gene: TRBJ1-6; clone size: many; D gene: -; CDR3 DNA: TGTGCCAGCAGTTACTCGACGGTTGGGGCTTCACCCCTCCACTTT; CDR3 protein: CASSYSTVGASPLHF
V gene: TRBV4-3; J gene: TRBJ2-5; clone size: few; D gene: -; CDR3 DNA: TGCGCCAGCAGCCAAGATCTCAGGGAGGAAGAGACCCAGTACTTC; CDR3 protein: CASSQDLREEETQYF
V gene: TRBV18; J gene: TRBJ2-5; clone size: -; D gene: -; CDR3 DNA: TGTGCCAGCTCAACTCCGGGTGCCGCACAAGAGACCCAGTACTTC; CDR3 protein: CASSTPGAAQETQYF
V gene: TRBV7-9; J gene: TRBJ2-1; clone size: -; D gene: -; CDR3 DNA: TGTGCCAGCAGTCCCCCCGGGACAAGGGGTTACAATGAGCAGTTCTTC; CDR3 protein: CASSPPGTRGYNEQFF
V gene: TRBV27; J gene: TRBJ1-2; clone size: -; D gene: TRBD1; CDR3 DNA: TGTGCCAGCAGTCCAGTACAGGGGGCCGCTAACTATGGCTACACCTTC; CDR3 protein: CASSPVQGAANYGYTF
V gene: TRBV11-3; J gene: TRBJ2-1; clone size: -; D gene: -; CDR3 DNA: TGTGCCAGCAGCTTAGATCTTAGCGCGAGAGAGCAGTTCTTC; CDR3 protein: CASSLDLSAREQFF
V gene: TRBV5-1; J gene: TRBJ1-1; clone size: -; D gene: -; CDR3 DNA: TGCGCCAGCAGCTTTTCAGGGAACGGGCCGAACACTGAAGCTTTCTTT; CDR3 protein: CASSFSGNGPNTEAFF
V gene: TRBV5-1; J gene: TRBJ2-3; clone size: many; D gene: TRBD2; CDR3 DNA: TGCGCCAGCAGCTCTCTAGCGGGAGAGTCGGGCGATACGCAGTATTTT; CDR3 protein: CASSSLAGESGDTQYF
V gene: TRBV12-3/TRBV12-4; J gene: TRBJ1-1; clone size: few; D gene: -; CDR3 DNA: TGTGCCAGCTCGTTTAGTTGGAGGGGCACTGAAGCTTTCTTT; CDR3 protein: CASSFSWRGTEAFF
V gene: TRBV6-1; J gene: TRBJ1-2; clone size: -; D gene: -; CDR3 DNA: TGTGCCAGCACCGAGAGGGGCCAGGGTGGCTACACCTTC; CDR3 protein: CASTERGQGGYTF
V gene: TRBV20-1; J gene: TRBJ1-2; clone size: few; D gene: -; CDR3 DNA: TGCAGTGCGGGTCCCGACAGGTTTTGGTGGGGCTACACCTTC; CDR3 protein: CSAGPDRFWWGYTF